This T cell receptor beta chain comes out of a study of long-term antiretroviral therapy in people with HIV. Overall study results and limits: Within the repertoire, clones expanded before ART were dominant at all time points. The study found narrower CDR3 length ranges in HIV repertoires than in controls. Collection of the blood, which took place between the mid-2000s and the late 2010s, possibly occurred under older ART regimens. Information on adherence to ART, viral resistance or therapy changes was unavailable.

Trimming took off 1 base at V and 3 bases at J, with 11 bases between the two ends. The length of the CDR3 is 15 residues. CDR1 and CDR2 (germline): SGHKS, YYEKEE (reference sequence). Running of the v3.0 immunoSEQ assay took place at survey level. The data were produced by immunoSEQ multiplex PCR, yet TCRdb's version contains in-frame clones alone and is incomplete. The data contain approximately 23,000 clones, 81% of them singletons. Concerning this clone itself: The antigen is unknown.

Sequencing used unsorted PBMCs, obtained 1.5 years after starting antiretroviral therapy. This clonotype originated in a man younger than 45 with HIV. J is TRBJ1-3 and V is TRBV5-5; D is uncertain. DNA for the CDR3: TGTGCCAGCAGCTTGAATGGAGGTGGTGGAAACACCATATATTTT. Translating it yields CASSLNGGGGNTIYF.